These 19 T cell receptor beta chains were sequenced from one sample in a study of blood T cell repertoires in COVID-19. Here immunoSEQ multiplex PCR was the method, and the copy in TCRdb shows in-frame clones only, minus some. Among about 36,000 clones listed, just under 80% were seen once. Sample: peripheral blood. The receptors stem from a man aged 60-69 years with acute or convalescent COVID-19.

This clone was counted between two and nine times. V is TRBV19 and J is TRBJ1-1; 7 bases match TRBD1. Germline CDR1 and CDR2: LNHDA and SQIVND (reference sequence). Trimming at V came to 6 bases and at J to 0 bases, leaving 4 bases not matched to a gene. The length of the CDR3 is 14 residues. CDR3 DNA: TGTGCCAGTAGACAGACAGGGTTGAACACTGAAGCTTTCTTT. It specifies CASRQTGLNTEAFF.

The table lists this clone with a few counts. The chain joins TRBV5-1 to TRBJ1-6, with 10 positions matching TRBD1. V was pared by 0 bases and J by 8 bases, with 11 bases of the junction left unmatched. This CDR3 has 18 residues. Per germline, CDR1 SGHRS and CDR2 YFSETQ. The DNA of the CDR3 is TGCGCCAGCAGCTTGGCCTCCGGGACAGGGGCTATGGATTCACCCCTCCACTTT. This translates into CASSLASGTGAMDSPLHF.

The V gene is TRBV6-6, the J gene TRBJ1-6; D call uncertain. Germline values: CDR1 MNHNY, CDR2 SVGAGI (reference sequence). V dropped 5 bases and J dropped 0 bases, with 11 bases sitting between them. The length of the CDR3 is 16 residues. CDR3 nucleotide sequence: TGTGCCAGCAGTCGACCCGCTACCTCCTATAATTCACCCCTCCACTTT. It is translated as CASSRPATSYNSPLHF.

The chain joins TRBV13 to TRBJ2-6; no definite D call. Trimming removed 3 bases at V and 4 bases at J, with 10 bases between. The CDR3 has 15 residues. Germline V gives CDR1 PRHDT, CDR2 FYEKMQ (reference sequence). The DNA of the CDR3 is TGTGCCAGCAGCTTTGGTACTTCCGGGGCCAACGTCCTGACTTTC. This gives the protein CASSFGTSGANVLTF.

The chain has TRBV19 and TRBJ1-2; 8 nucleotides agree with TRBD1. V dropped 4 bases and J dropped 6; count of bases not matched to a gene: 13. The CDR3 is 16 residues long. Germline V gene data show CDR1 as LNHDA and CDR2 as SQIVND (reference sequence). Here the CDR3 DNA reads TGTGCCAGTAGTACCTCGACTTTGGACAGGGTGAATGGCTACACCTTC. Its translation is CASSTSTLDRVNGYTF.

This clone was seen a few times. The genes are TRBV5-1 and TRBJ2-7; 10 bases agree with TRBD1. The CDR3 spans 17 residues. The V gene end was trimmed by 2 bases and the J gene end by 3 bases; junction bases not matched to a gene: 11. From germline, CDR1 is SGHRS and CDR2 YFSETQ. The DNA of the CDR3 is TGCGCCAGCAGCTTAGGCACGACAGGGGGCTTAAACTACGAGCAGTACTTC. Amino acids: CASSLGTTGGLNYEQYF.

Of note for this clone: The sample has other DNA sequences that encode this CDR3 too. This chain links TRBV11-3 with TRBJ1-2, with TRBD1 matching over 9 bases. Germline CDR1 and CDR2: SGHNT and YENEEA. V lost 4 bases, J lost 4 bases, and 4 bases stayed unmatched. CDR3 size: 14 residues. The CDR3 region is CASSSGQGSYGYTF. The CDR3 DNA reads as TGTGCCAGCAGCTCCGGACAGGGGAGCTATGGCTACACCTTC.

This rearrangement joins TRBV18 to TRBJ1-2, with D uncertain. Germline V CDR1 and CDR2: KGHSH, LQKENI. The V end lost 3 bases, the J end lost 5 bases, and 4 bases lay between the germline ends. The CDR3 covers 11 residues. CDR3 nucleotides: TGTGCCAGCTCACCCGAGTATGGCTACACCTTC. Residues: CASSPEYGYTF. The full variable domain, its missing parts supplied by reference TRBV18 and TRBJ1-2, is NAGVMQNPRHLVRRRGQEARLRCSPMKGHSHVYWYRQLPEEGLKFMVYLQKENIIDESGMPKERFSAEFPKEGPSILRIQQVVRGDSAAYFCASSPEYGYTFGSGTRLTVV.

The V gene is TRBV10-3, the J gene TRBJ1-2; possibly TRBD1 for D (5 bases). CDR1 and CDR2 (germline): ENHRY, SYGVKD. Trimming pared 4 bases from V and 7 bases from J, leaving 13 bases between. The CDR3 extends over 13 amino acids. The CDR3 DNA reads TGTGCCATCAGTGTTTCAGGGTTGTCTGGCTACACCTTC. It is translated as CAISVSGLSGYTF.

The chain has TRBV2 and TRBJ1-2, with 9 bases matching TRBD1. Germline V gives CDR1 SNHLY, CDR2 FYNNEI. The CDR3 is 16 residues long. With V trimmed by 7 bases and J by 4 bases, 13 bases remained unmatched. The CDR3 sequence is CASIGFNRGRSYGYTF. The CDR3 bases are TGTGCCAGCATCGGGTTTAACAGGGGGCGATCCTATGGCTACACCTTC.

The chain is built from TRBV19 and TRBJ2-3; a weak D match, TRBD2 (6 bases). The CDR3 extends over 14 amino acids. The germline CDR1 and CDR2 sequences are LNHDA and SQIVND (reference sequence). V was clipped by 7 bases and J by 5 bases, with 16 bases between them. CDR3 residues: CASKTGGVIDTQYF. The CDR3 nucleotides read TGTGCCAGTAAAACAGGAGGGGTCATAGATACGCAGTATTTT. The variable domain in full, completed from reference TRBV19 and TRBJ2-3, reads DGGITQSPKYLFRKEGQNVTLSCEQNLNHDAMYWYRQDPGQGLRLIYYSQIVNDFQKGDIAEGYSVSREKKESFPLTVTSAQKNPTAFYLCASKTGGVIDTQYFGPGTRLTVL.

This chain links TRBV28 with TRBJ1-1; 10 nucleotides agree with TRBD1. Germline CDR1 is MDHEN and CDR2 is SYDVKM. The CDR3 runs 15 residues. J lost 5 bases, V lost 6 bases, and 9 bases had no gene match. The CDR3 DNA is TGTGCCAGCAGCCCAAGGACAGGGGGGAGGACTGAAGCTTTCTTT. Translation: CASSPRTGGRTEAFF.

This chain links TRBV30 with TRBJ2-7; 13 bases line up with TRBD2. CDR3 length: 15 amino acids. Germline V gives CDR1 GTSNPN, CDR2 SVGIG (reference sequence). Losses at the gene ends were 2 bases for V and 3 bases for J; bases not matched to a gene: 4. CDR3 coding DNA: TGTGCCTGGAGTCCCAGGACTAGCGGGAGCTACGAGCAGTACTTC. Its translation: CAWSPRTSGSYEQYF.

The rearrangement links TRBV20-1 to TRBJ1-5; D ambiguous. V lost 0 bases to trimming and J lost 14 bases, with 11 bases between them. CDR3 length equals 11 residues. CDR1 and CDR2 from the germline V gene are DFQATT and SNEGSKA (reference sequence). The CDR3 DNA reads TGCAGTGCTAGAGATGGAGGCGCCGAGCATTTT. Residues: CSARDGGAEHF.

The chain carries TRBV24-1 and TRBJ2-7; 7 nucleotides line up with TRBD1. The CDR3 covers 15 residues. The V segment lost 4 bases and the J segment 2 bases; nucleotides outside the gene matches: 7. Germline V gives CDR1 KGHDR, CDR2 SFDVKD. CDR3 sequence (DNA): TGTGCCACCAGTGACGCCGGGACAGAAACCTACGAGCAGTACTTC. Protein product: CATSDAGTETYEQYF.

This sequence joins TRBV5-4 and TRBJ2-3; D unresolved. Germline V gene data show CDR1 as SGHNT and CDR2 as YYREEE (reference sequence). V lost 3 bases and J 4 bases, leaving 6 bases between the germline ends. The CDR3 is 12 residues long. The CDR3 sequence is CASSSRSDTQYF. CDR3 nucleotide sequence: TGTGCCAGCAGCTCGAGATCAGATACGCAGTATTTT.

This clone showed up just once. The V and J genes are TRBV29-1 and TRBJ2-1; 7 bases are shared with TRBD2. The germline V gene encodes CDR1 SQVTM and CDR2 ANQGSEA. V lost 3 bases to trimming and J lost 2 bases; unmatched junction nucleotides: 4. The CDR3 is 14 amino acids. The CDR3 sequence is CSVEGGSAYNEQFF. CDR3 sequence (DNA): TGCAGCGTTGAGGGCGGGAGCGCCTACAATGAGCAGTTCTTC.

This clone has only one observation. This rearrangement joins TRBV5-1 to TRBJ2-7, with 9 bases aligning to TRBD1. V shed 6 bases and J 5 bases; nucleotides not matched to a gene: 9. The germline gives CDR1 SGHRS, CDR2 YFSETQ. The CDR3 consists of 14 residues. CDR3 protein: CASTPTGGEDEQYF. Here the CDR3 DNA reads TGCGCCAGCACCCCGACAGGGGGTGAAGACGAGCAGTACTTC.

The rearrangement uses TRBV11-2 and TRBJ2-5; TRBD2 agrees at 11 bases. CDR3 length: 17 amino acids. The germline CDR1 and CDR2 sequences are SGHAT and FQNNGV. V was pared by 1 base and J by 5 bases, with 9 bases of the junction left unmatched. The CDR3 sequence is CASSLGIAGGPEETQYF. Here the CDR3 DNA reads TGTGCCAGCAGCTTAGGTATAGCGGGAGGGCCGGAGGAGACCCAGTACTTC. Drawing the rest from reference TRBV11-2 and TRBJ2-5, the complete variable domain is EAGVAQSPRYKIIEKRQSVAFWCNPISGHATLYWYQQILGQGPKLLIQFQNNGVVDDSQLPKDRFSAERLKGVDSTLKIQPAKLEDSAVYLCASSLGIAGGPEETQYFGPGTRLLVL.